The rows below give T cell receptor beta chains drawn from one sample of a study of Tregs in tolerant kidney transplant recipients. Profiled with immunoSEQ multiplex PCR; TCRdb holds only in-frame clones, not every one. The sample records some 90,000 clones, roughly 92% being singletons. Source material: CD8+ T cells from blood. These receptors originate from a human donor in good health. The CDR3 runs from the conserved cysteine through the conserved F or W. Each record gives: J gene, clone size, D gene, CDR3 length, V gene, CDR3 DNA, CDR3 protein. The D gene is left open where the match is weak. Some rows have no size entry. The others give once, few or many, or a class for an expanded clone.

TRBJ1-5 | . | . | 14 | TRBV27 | TGTGCCAGCAGCGGCGGATCGGACAATCAGCCCCAGCATTTT | CASSGGSDNQPQHF
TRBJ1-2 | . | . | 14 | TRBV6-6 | TGTGCCAGCAGTTACTCGGAGGGGAGGACGGGCTACACCTTC | CASSYSEGRTGYTF
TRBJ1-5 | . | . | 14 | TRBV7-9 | TGTGCCAGCACTTTAGCAGGTACAGATCAGCCCCAGCATTTT | CASTLAGTDQPQHF
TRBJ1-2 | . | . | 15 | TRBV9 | TGTGCCAGCAGTCTGGGAGTAAGGACTCCCTATGGCTACACCTTC | CASSLGVRTPYGYTF
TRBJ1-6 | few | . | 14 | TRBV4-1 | TGCGCCAGCAGCCAAGTAGGGGGTGATTCACCCCTCCACTTT | CASSQVGGDSPLHF
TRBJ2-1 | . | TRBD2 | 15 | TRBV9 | TGTGCCAGCAGCCTCGGACTAGGAGGGAGCGATGAGCAGTTCTTC | CASSLGLGGSDEQFF
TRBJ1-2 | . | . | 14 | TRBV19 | TGTGCCAGTAGGGACCTCGGACAGCACTATGGCTACACCTTC | CASRDLGQHYGYTF
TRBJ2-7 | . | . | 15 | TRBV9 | TGTGCCAGCAGCGTAGACGGACAGTCCACCTACGAGCAGTACTTC | CASSVDGQSTYEQYF
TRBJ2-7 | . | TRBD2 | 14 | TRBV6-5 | TGTGCCAGCAGATCACTTAGCGGGAGAGACGAGCAGTACTTC | CASRSLSGRDEQYF
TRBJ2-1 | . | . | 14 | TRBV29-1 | TGCAGCGTTCCCGGACCCGGTACCTACAATGAGCAGTTCTTC | CSVPGPGTYNEQFF
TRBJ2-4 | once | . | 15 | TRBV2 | TGTGCCAGCAGTGAATCTCGAGAGTACAAAAACATTCAGTACTTC | CASSESREYKNIQYF
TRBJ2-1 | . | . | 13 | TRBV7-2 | TGTGCCAGCAGCTTAAAATTCATGGATGAGCAGTTCTTC | CASSLKFMDEQFF
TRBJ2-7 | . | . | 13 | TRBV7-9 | TGTGCCAGCAGCCCCGAGGGCGGGGACGAGCAGTACTTC | CASSPEGGDEQYF
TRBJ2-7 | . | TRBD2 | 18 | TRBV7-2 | TGTGCCAGCAGCCCAGGCGCTAGCGGGGGGGAAAGCTCCTACGAGCAGTACTTC | CASSPGASGGESSYEQYF
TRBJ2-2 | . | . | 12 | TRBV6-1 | TGTGCCAGCAGCTCCGGTTTGGGGGAGCTGTTTTTT | CASSSGLGELFF
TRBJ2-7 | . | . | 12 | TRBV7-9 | TGTGCCAGCAGCTTAGGGAGGTACGAGCAGTACTTC | CASSLGRYEQYF
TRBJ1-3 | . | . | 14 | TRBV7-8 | TGTGCCAGCAGCTTAGAATTCTCTGGAAACACCATATATTTT | CASSLEFSGNTIYF
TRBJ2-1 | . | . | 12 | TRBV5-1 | TGCGCCAGCAGCTTGGGGCTTAAGGGGCAGTTCTTC | CASSLGLKGQFF
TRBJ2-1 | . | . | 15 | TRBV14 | TGTGCCAGCAGCCAACCGGGAGTGTCCTACAATGAGCAGTTCTTC | CASSQPGVSYNEQFF
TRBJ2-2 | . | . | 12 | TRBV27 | TGTGCCAGCAGTTCCCAGGGCCCAGAGCTGTTTTTT | CASSSQGPELFF
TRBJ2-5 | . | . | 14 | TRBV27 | TGTGCCAGCAGTTTGGTGGGGGCGGGAGAGACCCAGTACTTC | CASSLVGAGETQYF
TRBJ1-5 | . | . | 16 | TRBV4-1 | TGCGCCAGCAGCCAACATGGACAAAATAGCAATCAGCCCCAGCATTTT | CASSQHGQNSNQPQHF
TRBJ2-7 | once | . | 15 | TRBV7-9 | TGTGCCAGCACCGTGACCGGGACCGGATCCTACGAGCAGTACTTC | CASTVTGTGSYEQYF
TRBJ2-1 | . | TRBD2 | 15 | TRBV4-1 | TGCGCCAGCAGCCAAACTAGCGGGAGGGTCCATGAGCAGTTCTTC | CASSQTSGRVHEQFF
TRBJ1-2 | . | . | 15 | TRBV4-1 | TGCGCCAGCAGCCAAGGAAAAGGGTTCGTCTATGGCTACACCTTC | CASSQGKGFVYGYTF
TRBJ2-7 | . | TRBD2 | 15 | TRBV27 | TGTGCCAGCAGAGATAGGGGAGGGTTCACCTACGAGCAGTACTTC | CASRDRGGFTYEQYF
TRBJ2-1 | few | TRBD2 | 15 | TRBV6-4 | TGTGCCAGCAGTGACACTAGCGGGGGGGCCAATGAGCAGTTCTTC | CASSDTSGGANEQFF
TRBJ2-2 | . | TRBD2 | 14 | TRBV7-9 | TGTGCCAGCAGGGGCGGGAGCGTTACCGGGGAGCTGTTTTTT | CASRGGSVTGELFF
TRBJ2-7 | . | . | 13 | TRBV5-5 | TGTGCCAGCAGCTGGGACATCACCTACGAGCAGTACTTC | CASSWDITYEQYF
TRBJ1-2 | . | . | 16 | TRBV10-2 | TGCGCCAGCAGTGAGCCGCCCCCAGGAGCTAACTATGGCTACACCTTC | CASSEPPPGANYGYTF
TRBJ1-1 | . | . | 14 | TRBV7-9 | TGTGCCAGCAGCACCGAGGGACCGAACACTGAAGCTTTCTTT | CASSTEGPNTEAFF
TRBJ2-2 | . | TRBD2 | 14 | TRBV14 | TGTGCCAGCACCTGGACTAGCGGCGGCGGGGAGCTGTTTTTT | CASTWTSGGGELFF
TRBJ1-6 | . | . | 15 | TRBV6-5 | TGTGCCAGCAGTTACTCCTCCAGGGGCGACTCACCCCTCCACTTT | CASSYSSRGDSPLHF
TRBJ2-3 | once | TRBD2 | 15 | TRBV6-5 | TGTGCCAGCAGTCGACTAGCGGGGTACACAGATACGCAGTATTTT | CASSRLAGYTDTQYF
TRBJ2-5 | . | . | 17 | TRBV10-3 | TGTGCCATCAGTGAATTCGGCGCTGGGCGGAGCCAAGAGACCCAGTACTTC | CAISEFGAGRSQETQYF
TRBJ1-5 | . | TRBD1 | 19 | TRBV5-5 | TGTGCCAGCAGCTTGGGGCCGGACAGGGGGGCTTATAGCAATCAGCCCCAGCATTTT | CASSLGPDRGAYSNQPQHF
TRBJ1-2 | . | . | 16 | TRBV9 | TGTGCCAGCAGCGTCAATCGGGAGGGGGTTAACTATGGCTACACCTTC | CASSVNREGVNYGYTF
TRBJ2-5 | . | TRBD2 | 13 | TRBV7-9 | TGTGCCAGCAGCTGGACTAGCCAAGAGACCCAGTACTTC | CASSWTSQETQYF
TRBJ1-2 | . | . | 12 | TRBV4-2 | TGTGCCAGCAGCTTCGGCCGCCTGGGCTACACCTTC | CASSFGRLGYTF
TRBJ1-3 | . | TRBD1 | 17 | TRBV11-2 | TGTGCCAGCAGGTCGCCGGGACAGGGCGGTTCTGGAAACACCATATATTTT | CASRSPGQGGSGNTIYF
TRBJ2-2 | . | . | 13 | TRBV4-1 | TGCGCCAGCAGCCAAGTGATGGCCGGGGAGCTGTTTTTT | CASSQVMAGELFF
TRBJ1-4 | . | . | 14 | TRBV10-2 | TGCGCCAGCAGTGAGGGGAGGTTAAAGGAAAAACTGTTTTTT | CASSEGRLKEKLFF
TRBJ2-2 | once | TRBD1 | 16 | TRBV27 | TGTGCCAGCAGTTTAACCTCCACAGGGGGCACCGGGGAGCTGTTTTTT | CASSLTSTGGTGELFF
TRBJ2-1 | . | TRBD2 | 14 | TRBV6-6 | TGTGCCAGCTCAGAGGCGGGAGACTACAATGAGCAGTTCTTC | CASSEAGDYNEQFF
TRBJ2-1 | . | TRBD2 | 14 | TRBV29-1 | TGCAGCGTTGAACCCAGCGGGGCCTTGGTTGAGCAGTTCTTC | CSVEPSGALVEQFF
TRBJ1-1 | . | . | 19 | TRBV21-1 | TGTGCCAGCAGCCCCCCGGGAGGAGGGGAGCCCTTAATGAACACTGAAGCTTTCTTT | CASSPPGGGEPLMNTEAFF
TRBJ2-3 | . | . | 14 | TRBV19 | TGTGCCAGTAGTATAGTACCGGGCACAGATACGCAGTATTTT | CASSIVPGTDTQYF
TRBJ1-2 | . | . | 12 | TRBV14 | TGTGCCAGCAGCCCGGGGCCGGGTGGCTACACCTTC | CASSPGPGGYTF